This paragraph covers one TCR beta chain sequence. This clonotype was seen more than once but under ten times. Its antigen remains undetermined. The input lacks base qualities; no much larger clone sits a single base away. These data originate in a study of T cells in Graves' hyperthyroidism and ophthalmopathy (dated by TCRdb to the late 2010s). For context, the study as a whole: To identify distinguishing TCR V-J signatures, a discovery cohort of 100 patients was used, comprising 40 to 45 with Graves' ophthalmopathy and under 60 with stable Graves' hyperthyroidism. Whether ophthalmopathy could be predicted prospectively was tested in an independent validation cohort made up of under 20 hyperthyroidism patients plus 17 patients who later progressed to ophthalmopathy. The 85 to 100 discovery patients were randomly split 7:3 into training and test sets. Thyroid tissue and blood T-cell repertoires from roughly six Graves' hyperthyroidism patients were also compared in the study. Following sampling, methimazole starting at 30 mg daily was given to hyperthyroidism patients, and high-dose intravenous methylprednisolone was given to ophthalmopathy patients. TCR Vbeta CDR3 sequencing of 120 to 150 peripheral blood samples (under 45 ophthalmopathy, 75 or so hyperthyroidism and roughly 17 progressor patients) is reported in the paper. The research as a whole found: Most expanded thyroid clonotypes (frequency above 0.001) were also detected in blood, suggesting blood repertoires may reflect thyroid immune responses. No statistical method was used to fix the sample size in advance, and group allocation was not hidden from the investigators. During validation, the model predicted progression to ophthalmopathy a median of roughly six months ahead of onset, with roughly 65% sensitivity and almost 75% specificity. In cross-validation, a model built on a 13 V-J signature told ophthalmopathy apart from stable hyperthyroidism with 87.88% sensitivity and approximately 81% specificity, and in testing the same model reached 80%/75%.

Amplification of TCR beta CDR3 regions was carried out from RNA transcripts. For the first round of RT-PCR on the TCR CDR3, the HTBI primer set was used together with the Qiagen OneStep RT-PCR kit. The libraries were constructed in a second round of multiplex PCR and then size-selected and purified. Sequencing of the libraries was done on an Illumina HiSeq2000 using paired-end 100 bp reads. As for how the authors treated the data: Raw data were processed with SOAPnuke, discarding reads with adapters, uncalled bases, mean Phred below 15, or no exact constant-primer or identifier match. COPE v1.2.5 was used to merge high-quality paired reads, and clonotypes were defined as unique nucleotide sequences. MiTCR v1.1 was used to align the clonotypes against IMGT TRBV, TRBD and TRBJ reference segments. The analysis included only V-J combinations with a frequency above 0.0001, which together covered around 99% of the repertoires. A TCS score was defined as the ratio between F50 (clonal expansion) and ExV (chaos), using BLOSUM62-based TCRdist between CDR3 peptides within each V-J. Welch's t-statistics and random forest reduced just over 500 V-J features to 10 to 15, which were used in a naive Bayes classifier (R e1071). The public reads were run again by TCRdb, first through fastp at Q25 and then through MiXCR, and only productive beta chains were kept. Here each entry gathers all rows of one CDR3 protein and keeps the most common genes and DNA. Here the V and J calls rest on TCRdb's processing, not on the authors' analysis. The sample yields 560,000 or so distinct CDR3 sequences; around 46% were counted once. Together, the top ten hold just over 8% of the sample.

Stable Graves' hyperthyroidism was defined as no progression to ophthalmopathy during 18 months of follow-up. Hyperthyroidism patients were newly diagnosed, had a disease duration of under 2 months, and were aged 18 to 65 years. Any patient with an uncontrolled infection, another autoimmune disease, pregnancy or lactation was excluded. Diagnoses were based on clinical symptoms, serum thyroxine and TRAb, thyroid ultrasound and orbital computed tomography. Total RNA was extracted with Trizol reagent, and quality was checked on an Agilent 2100 Bioanalyzer. The CDR3 sequence holds 13 residues, the cysteine and phenylalanine included. Only the CDR3 DNA stays, 39 bases, in frame from base 1. The CDR1 and CDR2 encoded by the germline V gene are SGHVS and FQNEAQ. The V end gives up 5 bases and the J end 5 bases, leaving 4 bases in the junction not matched to a gene.

The sample was peripheral blood or thyroid tissue (not recorded which). The chain is made from TRBV7-8 and TRBJ2-5; 8 nucleotides in the junction match TRBD1. This TCR derives from a woman aged 18-35 years with Graves' hyperthyroidism. Donor details come from another sample of the same person, matched by shared clones. The DNA reads as follows: TGTGCCAGCAGCGGGACAGGTTTTGAGACCCAGTACTTC. The encoded protein is CASSGTGFETQYF. With all but the CDR3 taken from the reference TRBV7-8 and TRBJ2-5 genes, the full variable domain is: GAGVSQSPRYKVAKRGQDVALRCDPISGHVSLFWYQQALGQGPEFLTYFQNEAQLDKSGLPSDRFFAERPEGSVSTLKIQRTQQEDSAVYLCASSGTGFETQYFGPGTRLLVL.